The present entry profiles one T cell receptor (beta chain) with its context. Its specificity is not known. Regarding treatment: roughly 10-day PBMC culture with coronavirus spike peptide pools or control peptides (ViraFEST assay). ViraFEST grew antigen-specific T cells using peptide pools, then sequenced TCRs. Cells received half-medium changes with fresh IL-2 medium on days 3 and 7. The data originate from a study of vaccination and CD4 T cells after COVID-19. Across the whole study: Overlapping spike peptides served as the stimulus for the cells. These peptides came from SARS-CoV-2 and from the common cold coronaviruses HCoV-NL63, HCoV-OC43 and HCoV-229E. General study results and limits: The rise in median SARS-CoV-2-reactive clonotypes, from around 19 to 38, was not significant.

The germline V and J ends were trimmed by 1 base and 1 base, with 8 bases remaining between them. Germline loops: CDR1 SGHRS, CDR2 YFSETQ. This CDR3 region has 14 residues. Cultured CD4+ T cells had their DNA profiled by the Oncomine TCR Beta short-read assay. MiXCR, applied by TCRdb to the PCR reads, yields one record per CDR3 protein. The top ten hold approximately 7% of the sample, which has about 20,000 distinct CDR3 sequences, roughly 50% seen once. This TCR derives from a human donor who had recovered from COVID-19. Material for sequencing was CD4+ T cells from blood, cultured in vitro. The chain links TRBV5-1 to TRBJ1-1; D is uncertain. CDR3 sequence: CASSLNPTNTEAFF. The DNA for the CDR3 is TGCGCCAGCAGCTTGAATCCGACGAACACTGAAGCTTTCTTT.